These T cell receptor beta chains were read from a single sample in a study of Ad26.COV2.S vaccination and SARS-CoV-2 variants. The assay was immunoSEQ multiplex PCR, and TCRdb's table has in-frame clones only and misses some. The profile shows around 300,000 clones, about 86% of them singletons. The material sequenced was peripheral blood, taken in a trial of Ad26.COV2.S vaccine versus placebo. The receptors originated from a person between 18 and 59 years old who received the Ad26.COV2.S COVID-19 vaccine or a placebo. CDR3s include the opening cysteine and the closing phenylalanine or tryptophan. D genes are given only for firm matches. The size entry is marked missing in some rows and otherwise reads once, few, many or a size class.

abundance: -; j_gene: TRBJ1-1; v_gene: TRBV19; d_gene: -; CDR3aa: CASSMWTANTEAFF; CDR3nt: TGTGCCAGTAGTATGTGGACAGCGAACACTGAAGCTTTCTTT
abundance: -; j_gene: TRBJ1-2; v_gene: TRBV27; d_gene: TRBD1; CDR3aa: CASSFQGAGGYTF; CDR3nt: TGTGCCAGCAGTTTTCAGGGGGCGGGTGGCTACACCTTC
abundance: -; j_gene: TRBJ2-1; v_gene: TRBV19; d_gene: TRBD2; CDR3aa: CASSIERGGGYEQFF; CDR3nt: TGTGCCAGTAGTATTGAACGGGGGGGCGGCTATGAGCAGTTCTTC
abundance: -; j_gene: TRBJ2-1; v_gene: TRBV10-3; d_gene: -; CDR3aa: CAISPGLLNNEQFF; CDR3nt: TGTGCCATCAGTCCGGGACTCCTCAACAATGAGCAGTTCTTC
abundance: -; j_gene: TRBJ1-1; v_gene: TRBV6-1; d_gene: -; CDR3aa: CASSERPNTEAFF; CDR3nt: TGTGCCAGCAGTGAACGCCCGAACACTGAAGCTTTCTTT
abundance: -; j_gene: TRBJ1-4; v_gene: TRBV2; d_gene: -; CDR3aa: CASIEGFNEKLFF; CDR3nt: TGTGCCAGCATCGAGGGATTCAATGAAAAACTGTTTTTT
abundance: -; j_gene: TRBJ1-1; v_gene: TRBV5-1; d_gene: TRBD1; CDR3aa: CASRPTGEVRTEAFF; CDR3nt: TGCGCCAGCAGACCAACAGGGGAGGTAAGGACTGAAGCTTTCTTT
abundance: -; j_gene: TRBJ1-2; v_gene: TRBV7-8; d_gene: -; CDR3aa: CASSLEAKPNYGYTF; CDR3nt: TGTGCCAGCAGCTTAGAGGCAAAACCTAACTATGGCTACACCTTC
abundance: -; j_gene: TRBJ2-7; v_gene: TRBV2; d_gene: TRBD2; CDR3aa: CASSDWALAGVTDEQYF; CDR3nt: TGTGCCAGCAGTGATTGGGCACTAGCGGGAGTTACGGACGAGCAGTACTTC
abundance: -; j_gene: TRBJ2-7; v_gene: TRBV14; d_gene: -; CDR3aa: CASSLGTLREQYF; CDR3nt: TGTGCCAGCAGCCTGGGGACCCTACGAGAGCAGTACTTC
abundance: -; j_gene: TRBJ2-7; v_gene: TRBV18; d_gene: TRBD1; CDR3aa: CASSPPSGQGNEQYF; CDR3nt: TGTGCCAGCTCACCACCGTCTGGACAGGGCAACGAGCAGTACTTC
abundance: -; j_gene: TRBJ2-7; v_gene: TRBV29-1; d_gene: TRBD1; CDR3aa: CSVVDRVTYEQYF; CDR3nt: TGCAGCGTTGTAGACAGGGTTACCTACGAGCAGTACTTC
abundance: -; j_gene: TRBJ2-7; v_gene: TRBV3-1/TRBV3-2; d_gene: -; CDR3aa: CASSQDAAAGQYF; CDR3nt: TGTGCCAGCAGCCAAGATGCGGCGGCAGGGCAGTACTTC
abundance: few; j_gene: TRBJ1-6; v_gene: TRBV5-1; d_gene: -; CDR3aa: CASTMGGRLQSPLHF; CDR3nt: TGCGCCAGCACCATGGGGGGACGACTCCAATCACCCCTCCACTTT
abundance: -; j_gene: TRBJ2-7; v_gene: TRBV6-2/TRBV6-3; d_gene: TRBD2; CDR3aa: CASSYSSSGRYEQYF; CDR3nt: TGTGCCAGCAGTTATAGTTCTAGCGGGCGGTACGAGCAGTACTTC
abundance: -; j_gene: TRBJ2-7; v_gene: TRBV7-9; d_gene: TRBD1; CDR3aa: CASSSAGTAAVEQYF; CDR3nt: TGTGCCAGCAGCTCTGCCGGGACAGCGGCGGTCGAGCAGTACTTC
abundance: -; j_gene: TRBJ2-3; v_gene: TRBV24-1; d_gene: TRBD2; CDR3aa: CATSDSSGSISDTQYF; CDR3nt: TGTGCCACCAGTGATAGTAGCGGGAGTATCTCAGATACGCAGTATTTT
abundance: -; j_gene: TRBJ2-5; v_gene: TRBV3-1/TRBV3-2; d_gene: TRBD1; CDR3aa: CASSGQFGQGRETQYF; CDR3nt: TGTGCCAGCAGCGGGCAGTTCGGACAGGGGAGGGAGACCCAGTACTTC
abundance: once; j_gene: TRBJ1-4; v_gene: TRBV7-9; d_gene: -; CDR3aa: CASSFHIRTNEKLFF; CDR3nt: TGTGCCAGCAGCTTTCATATCAGAACTAATGAAAAACTGTTTTTT
abundance: -; j_gene: TRBJ2-1; v_gene: TRBV2; d_gene: TRBD2; CDR3aa: CTLAGAYNEQFF; CDR3nt: TGTACGCTAGCGGGAGCCTACAATGAGCAGTTCTTC
abundance: -; j_gene: TRBJ1-1; v_gene: TRBV28; d_gene: TRBD1; CDR3aa: CASPPQATGRNTEAFF; CDR3nt: TGTGCCAGCCCCCCGCAGGCGACAGGGCGGAACACTGAAGCTTTCTTT
abundance: once; j_gene: TRBJ1-3; v_gene: TRBV10-2; d_gene: -; CDR3aa: CASGASAGNTIYF; CDR3nt: TGCGCCAGCGGTGCGTCGGCTGGAAACACCATATATTTT
abundance: -; j_gene: TRBJ2-7; v_gene: TRBV5-6; d_gene: TRBD1; CDR3aa: CASSLGQGLFTSYEQYF; CDR3nt: TGTGCCAGCAGCTTGGGACAGGGGCTTTTTACATCCTACGAGCAGTACTTC
abundance: -; j_gene: TRBJ2-7; v_gene: TRBV7-8; d_gene: TRBD2; CDR3aa: CASSSTGGVPKREETYEQYF; CDR3nt: TGTGCCAGCAGCTCCACCGGGGGAGTACCCAAGCGGGAGGAAACCTACGAGCAGTACTTC
abundance: -; j_gene: TRBJ2-3; v_gene: TRBV5-1; d_gene: TRBD2; CDR3aa: CASSLSAGVGTDTQYF; CDR3nt: TGCGCCAGCAGCTTGAGTGCGGGAGTAGGAACAGATACGCAGTATTTT
abundance: -; j_gene: TRBJ1-4; v_gene: TRBV18; d_gene: -; CDR3aa: CASSPQGVLGEKLFF; CDR3nt: TGTGCCAGCTCCCCCCAAGGGGTTCTGGGCGAAAAACTGTTTTTT
abundance: -; j_gene: TRBJ2-7; v_gene: TRBV4-1; d_gene: TRBD2; CDR3aa: CASSHLAGGYEQYF; CDR3nt: TGCGCCAGCAGCCACCTAGCGGGAGGCTACGAGCAGTACTTC
abundance: -; j_gene: TRBJ2-1; v_gene: TRBV7-2; d_gene: -; CDR3aa: CASILRGQPYNEQFF; CDR3nt: TGTGCCAGCATCCTCCGTGGACAGCCTTACAATGAGCAGTTCTTC
abundance: -; j_gene: TRBJ1-1; v_gene: TRBV24-1; d_gene: TRBD1; CDR3aa: CATRGTGVINTEAFF; CDR3nt: TGTGCCACCAGAGGGACAGGGGTAATAAACACTGAAGCTTTCTTT
abundance: -; j_gene: TRBJ1-3; v_gene: TRBV11-2; d_gene: TRBD1; CDR3aa: CASSYSRGPGNTIYF; CDR3nt: TGTGCCAGCAGCTATAGCAGGGGGCCTGGAAACACCATATATTTT
abundance: -; j_gene: TRBJ2-3; v_gene: TRBV6-5; d_gene: -; CDR3aa: CASSYLGADTQYF; CDR3nt: TGTGCCAGCAGTTACTTGGGTGCAGATACGCAGTATTTT
abundance: -; j_gene: TRBJ1-6; v_gene: TRBV7-8; d_gene: TRBD1; CDR3aa: CASSPLTGASPLHF; CDR3nt: TGTGCCAGCAGCCCGCTAACAGGGGCCTCACCCCTCCACTTT
abundance: -; j_gene: TRBJ2-1; v_gene: TRBV3-1/TRBV3-2; d_gene: TRBD2; CDR3aa: CASSQLGLAGGSSYNEQFF; CDR3nt: TGTGCCAGCAGCCAACTGGGACTAGCGGGAGGGAGCTCCTACAATGAGCAGTTCTTC
abundance: once; j_gene: TRBJ2-7; v_gene: TRBV5-1; d_gene: TRBD2; CDR3aa: CASSGLPGGQDEQYF; CDR3nt: TGCGCCAGCTCCGGCCTTCCGGGGGGGCAGGACGAGCAGTACTTC
abundance: -; j_gene: TRBJ2-5; v_gene: TRBV7-2; d_gene: -; CDR3aa: CASSFWGVRVAEQETQYF; CDR3nt: TGTGCCAGCAGCTTCTGGGGAGTTCGAGTGGCCGAACAAGAGACCCAGTACTTC
abundance: -; j_gene: TRBJ2-2; v_gene: TRBV7-3; d_gene: -; CDR3aa: CASSLNMNTGELFF; CDR3nt: TGTGCCAGCAGCTTAAATATGAACACCGGGGAGCTGTTTTTT
abundance: -; j_gene: TRBJ2-1; v_gene: TRBV24-1; d_gene: -; CDR3aa: CATSDSRTAVYNEQFF; CDR3nt: TGTGCCACCAGTGATTCAAGAACAGCCGTGTACAATGAGCAGTTCTTC
abundance: -; j_gene: TRBJ2-5; v_gene: TRBV2; d_gene: -; CDR3aa: CASSPRSGQETQYF; CDR3nt: TGTGCCAGCAGTCCCCGGAGCGGTCAAGAGACCCAGTACTTC
abundance: once; j_gene: TRBJ1-5; v_gene: TRBV9; d_gene: TRBD1; CDR3aa: CASSETGGSNQPQHF; CDR3nt: TGTGCCAGCAGCGAGACAGGGGGCAGCAATCAGCCCCAGCATTTT
abundance: few; j_gene: TRBJ1-6; v_gene: TRBV4-3; d_gene: -; CDR3aa: CASSQVGSNSPLHF; CDR3nt: TGCGCCAGCAGCCAAGTAGGTTCTAATTCACCCCTCCACTTT
abundance: -; j_gene: TRBJ2-5; v_gene: TRBV5-3; d_gene: TRBD1; CDR3aa: CARSLGQGAETQYF; CDR3nt: TGTGCCAGAAGCTTGGGACAGGGGGCAGAGACCCAGTACTTC
abundance: -; j_gene: TRBJ2-3; v_gene: TRBV27; d_gene: -; CDR3aa: CASSRQGTDTQYF; CDR3nt: TGTGCCAGCAGTAGGCAGGGGACAGATACGCAGTATTTT
abundance: -; j_gene: TRBJ2-3; v_gene: TRBV2; d_gene: TRBD2; CDR3aa: CASSRTSGSTDTQYF; CDR3nt: TGTGCCAGCAGTAGGACTAGCGGTAGCACAGATACGCAGTATTTT